Listed below are T cell receptor beta chains from one sample, sequenced in a study of cytomegalovirus exposure and HLA in healthy donors. Some clones are missing from TCRdb's copy, which holds only in-frame ones; the method was immunoSEQ multiplex PCR. Of under 350,000 clones in the sample, around 85% were seen once. Input material: PBMCs. The receptors originated from a woman under 30 in good health and CMV-seronegative. Both conserved end residues are part of each CDR3. D genes are given only for firm matches. The listing skips clone size in some rows; elsewhere it reads once, few, many or a size class.

CDR3 protein,CDR3 DNA,J gene,D gene,clone size,V gene
CASSPTKNTEAFF,TGTGCCAGCAGCCCGACAAAGAACACTGAAGCTTTCTTT,TRBJ1-1,.,.,TRBV5-4
CASSGTGRNSPLHF,TGTGCCAGCAGCGGGACAGGGCGTAATTCACCCCTCCACTTT,TRBJ1-6,TRBD1,.,TRBV7-9
CARTGQGHEQYF,TGTGCCAGGACTGGACAGGGCCACGAGCAGTACTTC,TRBJ2-7,TRBD1,.,TRBV19
CASSMRGGLSGELFF,TGTGCCAGCAGTATGCGGGGGGGACTCAGCGGGGAGCTGTTTTTT,TRBJ2-2,TRBD2,.,TRBV2
CSVGLGANDGYTF,TGCAGCGTTGGTCTGGGGGCGAATGATGGCTACACCTTC,TRBJ1-2,.,.,TRBV29-1
CASSELSDQRGKKSLSTDTQYF,TGTGCCAGCAGTGAATTGAGCGACCAGCGGGGGAAGAAATCACTCAGCACAGATACGCAGTATTTT,TRBJ2-3,TRBD2,.,TRBV2
CASRWGGTEAFF,TGTGCCAGCAGGTGGGGGGGCACTGAAGCTTTCTTT,TRBJ1-1,.,few,TRBV28
CASSSPRESSYEQYF,TGCGCCAGCAGCTCACCGCGCGAGTCGTCCTACGAGCAGTACTTC,TRBJ2-7,.,.,TRBV4-3
CASSWSGTSGNTGELFF,TGCGCCAGCAGCTGGAGTGGGACTAGCGGGAACACCGGGGAGCTGTTTTTT,TRBJ2-2,TRBD2,.,TRBV5-1
CASSKINYGYTF,TGTGCCAGCAGCAAAATAAACTATGGCTACACCTTC,TRBJ1-2,.,.,TRBV9
CASSPPGQDYGYTF,TGTGCCAGCTCACCACCGGGACAAGACTATGGCTACACCTTC,TRBJ1-2,.,.,TRBV18
CASSEGTFSPLHF,TGTGCCAGCAGTGAAGGGACATTTTCACCCCTCCACTTT,TRBJ1-6,.,.,TRBV6-4
CASSEEVMYSEKLFF,TGTGCCAGCAGTGAAGAAGTGATGTATAGTGAAAAACTGTTTTTT,TRBJ1-4,.,.,TRBV6-1
CASSLAGSHEQYF,TGTGCCAGCAGCTTAGCAGGGAGCCACGAGCAGTACTTC,TRBJ2-7,.,once,TRBV7-9
CSVEIAGDLGDTQYF,TGCAGCGTTGAGATAGCGGGAGACTTGGGAGATACGCAGTATTTT,TRBJ2-3,TRBD2,.,TRBV29-1
CASSTQGLGRGYTF,TGTGCCAGCAGTACCCAAGGGTTGGGGCGGGGCTACACCTTC,TRBJ1-2,.,.,TRBV6-5
CASRYRGRYGYTF,TGTGCCAGCAGATACAGGGGAAGGTATGGCTACACCTTC,TRBJ1-2,TRBD1,.,TRBV28
CASSLGASVDEQYF,TGTGCCAGCAGCTTAGGCGCTAGTGTTGACGAGCAGTACTTC,TRBJ2-7,.,.,TRBV7-9
CATSGLPGTYEQYF,TGCGCCACCTCGGGACTACCAGGAACCTACGAGCAGTACTTC,TRBJ2-7,TRBD2,.,TRBV5-1
CASSVDSGDRGRYEQYF,TGTGCCAGCAGCGTAGATAGTGGAGACAGGGGGCGGTACGAGCAGTACTTC,TRBJ2-7,TRBD1,few,TRBV9
CASSLMTATGANVLTF,TGCGCCAGCAGCTTGATGACAGCAACTGGGGCCAACGTCCTGACTTTC,TRBJ2-6,.,.,TRBV5-1
CASGSSSQGANQPQHF,TGTGCCAGCGGATCCTCCTCTCAGGGGGCAAATCAGCCCCAGCATTTT,TRBJ1-5,TRBD1,.,TRBV28
CASSAGIGSTDTQYF,TGTGCCAGCAGTGCAGGGATTGGGAGCACAGATACGCAGTATTTT,TRBJ2-3,.,once,TRBV27
CASPGQGLYNEQFF,TGTGCCAGCCCGGGACAGGGACTCTACAATGAGCAGTTCTTC,TRBJ2-1,TRBD1,once,TRBV2
CASTVLAGGRPQYF,TGTGCCAGTACCGTGCTAGCGGGAGGGCGTCCACAGTACTTC,TRBJ2-7,TRBD2,.,TRBV19
CASSEPGTLSSYEQYF,TGTGCCAGCAGTGAGCCCGGGACTTTGAGCTCCTACGAGCAGTACTTC,TRBJ2-7,.,few,TRBV28
CSVVMGQGYYEQYF,TGCAGCGTTGTTATGGGACAGGGATACTACGAGCAGTACTTC,TRBJ2-7,TRBD1,.,TRBV29-1
CASSVAPSGRTDTQYF,TGTGCCAGCAGCGTAGCCCCTAGCGGGAGGACAGATACGCAGTATTTT,TRBJ2-3,TRBD2,once,TRBV9
CASSQEGEGGNTIYF,TGCGCCAGCAGCCAAGAAGGAGAGGGTGGAAACACCATATATTTT,TRBJ1-3,.,.,TRBV4-1
CASSQGTANYGYTF,TGCGCCAGCAGCCAAGGGACAGCTAACTATGGCTACACCTTC,TRBJ1-2,.,.,TRBV4-1
CASSQETRRLFDGYTF,TGCGCCAGCAGCCAAGAAACTAGAAGGTTATTTGATGGCTACACCTTC,TRBJ1-2,.,.,TRBV4-1
CASNSGTGGTEAFF,TGTGCCAGCAATTCCGGGACAGGGGGCACTGAAGCTTTCTTT,TRBJ1-1,TRBD1,.,TRBV27
CAISRDRGVGQPQHF,TGTGCCATCAGCCGGGACAGGGGCGTAGGTCAGCCCCAGCATTTT,TRBJ1-5,TRBD1,.,TRBV15
CASRPSSGGAEKLFF,TGTGCCAGCAGGCCCAGCTCCGGGGGGGCTGAAAAACTGTTTTTT,TRBJ1-4,.,.,TRBV6-5
CASSPGGAGAYNEQFF,TGTGCCAGCAGCCCCGGGGGGGCGGGGGCCTACAATGAGCAGTTCTTC,TRBJ2-1,TRBD2,.,TRBV28
CASSVAPGTGTGELFF,TGTGCCAGCAGCGTCGCTCCCGGGACAGGAACCGGGGAGCTGTTTTTT,TRBJ2-2,TRBD1,.,TRBV9
CASSGLGTSRRKSNTGELFF,TGTGCCAGCAGCGGATTGGGGACTAGCCGCAGAAAATCGAACACCGGGGAGCTGTTTTTT,TRBJ2-2,TRBD2,.,TRBV11-3
CASSLMAGSNSPLHF,TGTGCCAGCAGTTTAATGGCAGGGTCGAATTCACCCCTCCACTTT,TRBJ1-6,.,.,TRBV28
CASSILAGGGNEQFF,TGCGCCAGCAGCATCCTAGCGGGAGGTGGCAATGAGCAGTTCTTC,TRBJ2-1,TRBD2,.,TRBV5-1
CASSEAAGGLYEQYF,TGTGCCAGCAGCGAGGCGGCAGGGGGCCTCTACGAGCAGTACTTC,TRBJ2-7,TRBD1,.,TRBV6-4
CAGRTSGTYEQYF,TGTGCCGGTCGGACTAGCGGAACCTACGAGCAGTACTTC,TRBJ2-7,TRBD2,.,TRBV6-1
CAWSAVGEGGNQPQHF,TGTGCCTGGAGTGCCGTGGGAGAAGGGGGCAACCAGCCCCAGCATTTT,TRBJ1-5,TRBD1,.,TRBV30
CASTPGQPYEQYF,TGTGCCAGCACCCCGGGACAGCCCTACGAGCAGTACTTC,TRBJ2-7,TRBD1,.,TRBV6-1